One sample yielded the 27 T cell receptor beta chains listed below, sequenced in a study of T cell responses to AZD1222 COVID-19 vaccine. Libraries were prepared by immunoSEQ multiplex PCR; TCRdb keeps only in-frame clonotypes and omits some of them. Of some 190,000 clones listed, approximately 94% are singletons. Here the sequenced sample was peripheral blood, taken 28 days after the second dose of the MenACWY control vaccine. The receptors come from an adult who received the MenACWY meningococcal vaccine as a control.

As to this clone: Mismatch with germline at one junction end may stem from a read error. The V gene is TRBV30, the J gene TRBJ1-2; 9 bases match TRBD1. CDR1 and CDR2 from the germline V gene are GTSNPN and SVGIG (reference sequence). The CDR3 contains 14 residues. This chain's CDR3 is CAWSVPDRGFTLAF. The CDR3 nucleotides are TGTGCCTGGAGTGTACCGGACAGGGGATTTACGTTGGCCTTC.

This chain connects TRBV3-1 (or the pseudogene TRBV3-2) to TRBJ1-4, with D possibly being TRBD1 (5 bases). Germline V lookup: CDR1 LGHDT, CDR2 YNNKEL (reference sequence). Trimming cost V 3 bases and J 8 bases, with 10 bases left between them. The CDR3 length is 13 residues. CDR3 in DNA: TGTGCCAGCAGCCACCCAGGGAGAGAAAAACTGTTTTTT. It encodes CASSHPGREKLFF.

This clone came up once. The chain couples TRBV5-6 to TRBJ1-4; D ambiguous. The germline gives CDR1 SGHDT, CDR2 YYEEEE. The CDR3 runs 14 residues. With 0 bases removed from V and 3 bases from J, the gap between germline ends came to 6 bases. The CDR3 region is CASSLVPANEKLFF. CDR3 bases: TGTGCCAGCAGCTTGGTGCCAGCTAATGAAAAACTGTTTTTT.

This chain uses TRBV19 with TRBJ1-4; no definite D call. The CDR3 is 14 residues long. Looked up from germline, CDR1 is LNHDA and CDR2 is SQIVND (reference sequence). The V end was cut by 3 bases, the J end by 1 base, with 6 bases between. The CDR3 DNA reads TGTGCCAGTAGTATCTCGTTAACTAATGAAAAACTGTTTTTT. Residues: CASSISLTNEKLFF.

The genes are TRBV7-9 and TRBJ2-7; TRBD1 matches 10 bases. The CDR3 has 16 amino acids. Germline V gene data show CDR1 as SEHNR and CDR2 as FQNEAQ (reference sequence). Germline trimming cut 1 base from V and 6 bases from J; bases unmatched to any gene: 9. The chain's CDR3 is CASSLGLRDRGSEQYF. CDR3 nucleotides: TGTGCCAGCAGCTTAGGTCTCCGGGACAGGGGTAGCGAGCAGTACTTC.

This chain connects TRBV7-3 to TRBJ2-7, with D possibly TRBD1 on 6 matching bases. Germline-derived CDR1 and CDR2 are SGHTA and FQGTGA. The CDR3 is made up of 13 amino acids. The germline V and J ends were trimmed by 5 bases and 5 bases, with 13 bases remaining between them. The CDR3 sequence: CASSPGDFDEQYF. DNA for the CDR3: TGTGCCAGCAGCCCAGGGGATTTCGACGAGCAGTACTTC.

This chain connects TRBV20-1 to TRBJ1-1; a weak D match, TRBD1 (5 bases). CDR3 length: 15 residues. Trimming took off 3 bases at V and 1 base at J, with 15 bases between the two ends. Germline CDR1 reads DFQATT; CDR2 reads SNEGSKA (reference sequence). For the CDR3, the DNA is TGCAGTGCTAGTGGACACGGGCTGGCGAACACTGAAGCTTTCTTT. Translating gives CSASGHGLANTEAFF.

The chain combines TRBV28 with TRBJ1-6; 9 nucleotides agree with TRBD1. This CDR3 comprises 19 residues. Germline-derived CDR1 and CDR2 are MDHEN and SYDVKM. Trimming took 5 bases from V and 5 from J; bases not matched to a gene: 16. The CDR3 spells CASSHTGGAGGDNNSPLHF. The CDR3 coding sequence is TGTGCCAGCAGTCATACAGGGGGCGCAGGAGGGGATAATAATTCACCCCTCCACTTT.

CDR3: CASSSKSSQYF. The CDR3 DNA follows: TGTGCCAGCAGCTCCAAATCTTCGCAGTACTTC. This chain connects TRBV7-8 to TRBJ2-7; D call uncertain. This CDR3 has 11 residues. Germline loops: CDR1 SGHVS, CDR2 FQNEAQ. The ends were cut back, 4 bases at V and 9 bases at J, with 10 bases in the middle.

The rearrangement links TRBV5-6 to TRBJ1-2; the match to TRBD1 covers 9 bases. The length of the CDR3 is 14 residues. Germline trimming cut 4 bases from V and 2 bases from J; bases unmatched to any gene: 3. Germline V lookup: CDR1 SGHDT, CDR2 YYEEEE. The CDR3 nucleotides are TGTGCCAGCAGCCCCGGGACAGGGAACTATGGCTACACCTTC. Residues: CASSPGTGNYGYTF.

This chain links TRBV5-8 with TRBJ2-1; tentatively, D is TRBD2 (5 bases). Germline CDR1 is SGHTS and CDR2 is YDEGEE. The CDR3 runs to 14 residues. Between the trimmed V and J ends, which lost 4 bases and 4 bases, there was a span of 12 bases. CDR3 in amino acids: CASSAGLQYNEQFF. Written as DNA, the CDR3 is TGTGCCAGCAGCGCGGGCCTCCAGTACAATGAGCAGTTCTTC.

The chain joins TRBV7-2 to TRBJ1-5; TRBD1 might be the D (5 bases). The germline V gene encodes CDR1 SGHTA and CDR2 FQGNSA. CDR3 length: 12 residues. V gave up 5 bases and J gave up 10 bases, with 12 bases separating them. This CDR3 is CASSLGDRPQHF. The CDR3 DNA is TGTGCCAGCAGCCTAGGGGACCGACCCCAGCATTTT.

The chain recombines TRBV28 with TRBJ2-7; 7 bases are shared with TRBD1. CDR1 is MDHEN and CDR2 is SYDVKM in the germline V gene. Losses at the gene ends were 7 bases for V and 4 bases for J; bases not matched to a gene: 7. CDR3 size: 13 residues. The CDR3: CASNTGTAYEQYF. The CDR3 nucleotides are TGTGCCAGCAATACCGGGACAGCGTACGAGCAGTACTTC.

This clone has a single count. This chain's CDR3 is CASSLGAKGASGTEAFF. The CDR3 DNA reads as TGTGCCAGCAGCTTGGGGGCCAAGGGGGCTAGCGGCACTGAAGCTTTCTTT. The genes are TRBV5-4 and TRBJ1-1; 7 nucleotides line up with TRBD1. In germline, CDR1 is SGHNT, CDR2 YYREEE (reference sequence). The CDR3 totals 17 residues. Germline trimming cut 0 bases from V and 4 bases from J; bases unmatched to any gene: 12.

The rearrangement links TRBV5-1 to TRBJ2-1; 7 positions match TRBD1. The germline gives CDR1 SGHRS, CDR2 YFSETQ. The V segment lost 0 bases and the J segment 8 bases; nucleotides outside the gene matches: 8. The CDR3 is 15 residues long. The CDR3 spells CASSLGQGSGDEQFF. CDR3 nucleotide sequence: TGCGCCAGCAGCTTGGGACAGGGAAGTGGTGATGAGCAGTTCTTC.

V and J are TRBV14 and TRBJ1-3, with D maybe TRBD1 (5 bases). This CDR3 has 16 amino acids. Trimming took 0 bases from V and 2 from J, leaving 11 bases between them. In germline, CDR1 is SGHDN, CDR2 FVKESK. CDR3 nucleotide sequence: TGTGCCAGCAGCCAAGAGCCGGCAGGGACTGGAAACACCATATATTTT. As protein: CASSQEPAGTGNTIYF.

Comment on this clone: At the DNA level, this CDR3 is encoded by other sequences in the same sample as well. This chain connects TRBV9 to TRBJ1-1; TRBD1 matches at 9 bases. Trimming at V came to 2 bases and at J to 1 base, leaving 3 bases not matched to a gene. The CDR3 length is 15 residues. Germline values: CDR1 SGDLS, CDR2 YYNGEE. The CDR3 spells CASSVEGQGNTEAFF. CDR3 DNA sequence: TGTGCCAGCAGCGTGGAGGGACAGGGGAACACTGAAGCTTTCTTT.

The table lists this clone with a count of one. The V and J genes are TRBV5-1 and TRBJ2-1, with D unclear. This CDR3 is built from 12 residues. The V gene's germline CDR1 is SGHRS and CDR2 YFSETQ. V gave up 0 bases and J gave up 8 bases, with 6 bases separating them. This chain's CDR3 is CASSLVGDEQFF. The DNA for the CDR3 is TGCGCCAGCAGCTTGGTAGGTGATGAGCAGTTCTTC.

The CDR3 coding sequence is TGTGCCAGCAGCCAAGATATCGGGACAGGGAACACCGGGGAGCTGTTTTTT. This codes for CASSQDIGTGNTGELFF. The chain couples TRBV4-2 to TRBJ2-2; 8 bases fit TRBD1. This CDR3 is 17 amino acids long. CDR1 is LGHNA and CDR2 is YNFKEQ in the germline V gene. Losses at the gene ends were 0 bases for V and 1 base for J; bases not matched to a gene: 4.

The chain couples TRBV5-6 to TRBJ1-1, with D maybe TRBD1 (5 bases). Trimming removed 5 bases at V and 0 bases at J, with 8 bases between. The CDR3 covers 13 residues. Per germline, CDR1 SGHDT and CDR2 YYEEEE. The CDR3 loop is CASRGTLNTEAFF. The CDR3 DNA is TGTGCCAGCAGGGGGACGCTGAACACTGAAGCTTTCTTT.

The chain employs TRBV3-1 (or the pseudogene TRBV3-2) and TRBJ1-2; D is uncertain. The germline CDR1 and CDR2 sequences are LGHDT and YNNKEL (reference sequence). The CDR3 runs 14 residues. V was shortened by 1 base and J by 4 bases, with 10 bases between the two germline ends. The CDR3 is CASSQGSLVYGYTF. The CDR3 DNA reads TGTGCCAGCAGCCAAGGGTCTTTGGTCTATGGCTACACCTTC.

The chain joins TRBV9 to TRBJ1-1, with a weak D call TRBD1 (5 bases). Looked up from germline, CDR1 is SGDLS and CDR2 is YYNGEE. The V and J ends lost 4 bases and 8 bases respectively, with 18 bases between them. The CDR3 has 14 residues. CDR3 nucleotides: TGTGCCAGCAGCCCCCTCAGGGTGAGGGGCGAAGCTTTCTTT. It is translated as CASSPLRVRGEAFF.

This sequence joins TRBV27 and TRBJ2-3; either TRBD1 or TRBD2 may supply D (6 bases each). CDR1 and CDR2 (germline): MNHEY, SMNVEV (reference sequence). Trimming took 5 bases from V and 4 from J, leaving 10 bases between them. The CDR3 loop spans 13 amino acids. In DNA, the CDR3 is TGTGCCAGCAGTACCGGGGGCCCAGATACGCAGTATTTT. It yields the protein CASSTGGPDTQYF.

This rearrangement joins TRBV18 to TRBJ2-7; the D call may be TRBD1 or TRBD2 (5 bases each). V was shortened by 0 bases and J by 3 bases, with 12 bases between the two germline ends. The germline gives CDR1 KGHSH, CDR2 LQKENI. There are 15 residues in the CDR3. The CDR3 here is CASSPPAGRDYEQYF. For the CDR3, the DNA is TGTGCCAGCTCACCACCGGCAGGGAGAGACTACGAGCAGTACTTC. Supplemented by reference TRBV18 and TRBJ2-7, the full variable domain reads NAGVMQNPRHLVRRRGQEARLRCSPMKGHSHVYWYRQLPEEGLKFMVYLQKENIIDESGMPKERFSAEFPKEGPSILRIQQVVRGDSAAYFCASSPPAGRDYEQYFGPGTRLTVT.

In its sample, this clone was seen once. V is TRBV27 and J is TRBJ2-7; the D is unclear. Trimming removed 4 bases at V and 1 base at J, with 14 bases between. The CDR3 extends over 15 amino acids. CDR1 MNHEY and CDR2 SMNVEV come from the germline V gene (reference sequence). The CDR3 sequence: CASSSLVGKSYEQYF. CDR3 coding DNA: TGTGCCAGCAGTTCCCTGGTAGGCAAATCCTACGAGCAGTACTTC.

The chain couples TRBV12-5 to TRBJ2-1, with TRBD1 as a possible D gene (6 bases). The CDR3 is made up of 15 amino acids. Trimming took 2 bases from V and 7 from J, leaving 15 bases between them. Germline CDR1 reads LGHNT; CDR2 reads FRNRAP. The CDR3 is CASGLFLGAGNEQFF. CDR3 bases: TGTGCTAGTGGTTTGTTTTTGGGGGCCGGGAATGAGCAGTTCTTC.

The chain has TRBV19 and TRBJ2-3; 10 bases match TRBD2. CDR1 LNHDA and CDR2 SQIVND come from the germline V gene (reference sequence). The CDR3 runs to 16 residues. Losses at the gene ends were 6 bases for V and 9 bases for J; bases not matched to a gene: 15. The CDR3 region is CASRSAPSGSDVTQYF. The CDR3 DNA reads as TGTGCCAGTAGGTCCGCCCCTAGCGGGAGCGACGTGACGCAGTATTTT.